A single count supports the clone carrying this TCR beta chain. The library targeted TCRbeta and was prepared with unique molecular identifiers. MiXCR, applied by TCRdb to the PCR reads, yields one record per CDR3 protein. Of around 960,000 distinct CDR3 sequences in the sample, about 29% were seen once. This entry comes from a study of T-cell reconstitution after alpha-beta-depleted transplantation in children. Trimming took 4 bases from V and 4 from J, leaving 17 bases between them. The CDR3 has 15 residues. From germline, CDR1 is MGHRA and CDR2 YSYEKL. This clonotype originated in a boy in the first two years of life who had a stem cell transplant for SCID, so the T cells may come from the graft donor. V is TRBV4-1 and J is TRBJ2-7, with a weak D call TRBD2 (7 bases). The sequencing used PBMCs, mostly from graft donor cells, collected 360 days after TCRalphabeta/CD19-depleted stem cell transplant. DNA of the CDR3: TGCGCCAGCAGCCCCTCGTCCCGGGGGGCTTACGAGCAGTACTTC. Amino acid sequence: CASSPSSRGAYEQYF.